Following are 32 T cell receptor beta chains from one sample sequenced in a study of cytomegalovirus exposure and HLA in healthy donors. The PCR used 60 Vbeta and 13 Jbeta primers. TCRdb's table, derived via immunoSEQ multiplex PCR, lists solely in-frame clones and lacks some. The sample lists over 150,000 clones, around 83% seen once, with under 1.5% in the top ten. The sequencing sample was made of PBMCs. Receptors originate from a girl aged 2 to 9 in good health and CMV-seropositive.

The chain is built from TRBV7-3 and TRBJ2-1, with unresolved D. Trimming took off 3 bases at V and 9 bases at J, with 12 bases between the two ends. Germline CDR1 reads SGHTA; CDR2 reads FQGTGA. The CDR3 sequence is 13 residues long. This CDR3 is CASSLTRQSEQFF. DNA for the CDR3: TGTGCCAGCAGCTTGACTCGGCAGAGTGAGCAGTTCTTC.

The chain is built from TRBV6-5 and TRBJ1-5, with D uncertain. The CDR3 has 14 amino acids. V dropped 4 bases and J dropped 0 bases, with 7 bases sitting between them. CDR1 is MNHEY, CDR2 SVGAGI, per germline. In DNA form, the CDR3 reads TGTGCCAGCAGTTCCAGTGGTAGCAATCAGCCCCAGCATTTT. Its protein product is CASSSSGSNQPQHF.

Here the CDR3 DNA reads TGCGCCAGCAGCCCGGAGGCGGGATTAAGCACAGATACGCAGTATTTT. It translates to CASSPEAGLSTDTQYF. The chain uses TRBV5-1 and TRBJ2-3, with a tentative D call TRBD2 (6 bases). V was clipped by 4 bases and J by 0 bases, with 15 bases between them. There are 16 residues in the CDR3. Germline CDR1 is SGHRS and CDR2 is YFSETQ.

This clone was recorded a few times. The chain carries TRBV4-1 and TRBJ2-2; weak D call: TRBD1 (5 bases). Deletions cut 1 base from V and 4 bases from J, with 16 bases between. Germline assignment: CDR1 MGHRA and CDR2 YSYEKL. This CDR3 contains 17 residues. The CDR3 DNA sequence: TGCGCCAGCAGCCAAGTGTACGTGGGGCTACCCACCGGGGAGCTGTTTTTT. It codes for CASSQVYVGLPTGELFF.

The V gene is TRBV2, the J gene TRBJ2-2; D is ambiguous. There are 18 residues in the CDR3. With 3 bases removed from V and 0 bases from J, the gap between germline ends came to 17 bases. Germline CDR1 SNHLY, CDR2 FYNNEI. For the CDR3, the DNA is TGTGCCAGCAGTGAGAAGAGACACCTTTCCGCGAACACCGGGGAGCTGTTTTTT. It translates to CASSEKRHLSANTGELFF.

This clone was seen only a few times. J is TRBJ1-1 and V is TRBV27, with D possibly matching TRBD1 (6 bases). This CDR3 contains 15 residues. With 7 bases removed from V and 4 bases from J, the gap between germline ends came to 19 bases. Germline loops: CDR1 MNHEY, CDR2 SMNVEV (reference sequence). The CDR3 sequence: CASIEVRGPGTEAFF. The CDR3 nucleotides read TGTGCCAGCATTGAAGTCAGGGGCCCTGGCACTGAAGCTTTCTTT.

The chain carries TRBV6-5 and TRBJ1-1; 8 bases are a match to TRBD1. Losses at the gene ends were 2 bases for V and 10 bases for J; bases not matched to a gene: 6. This CDR3 has 13 residues. Per the germline V gene, CDR1 is MNHEY and CDR2 is SVGAGI. The CDR3 region is CASSYRQGWGAFF. CDR3 DNA sequence: TGTGCCAGCAGTTACAGACAGGGGTGGGGAGCTTTCTTT.

This clone has just one count. The chain combines TRBV19 with TRBJ2-7, with 7 nucleotides matching TRBD2. This CDR3 is 15 amino acids long. V gave up 1 base and J gave up 3 bases; unmatched junction bases: 6. CDR1 and CDR2 (germline): LNHDA, SQIVND (reference sequence). The CDR3 loop is CASSIASGDLYEQYF. As DNA, the CDR3 is TGTGCCAGTAGTATAGCCAGCGGGGACCTCTACGAGCAGTACTTC. The complete variable domain, with remaining parts taken from reference TRBV19 and TRBJ2-7, reads DGGITQSPKYLFRKEGQNVTLSCEQNLNHDAMYWYRQDPGQGLRLIYYSQIVNDFQKGDIAEGYSVSREKKESFPLTVTSAQKNPTAFYLCASSIASGDLYEQYFGPGTRLTVT.

This clone was picked up one time. The gene calls are TRBV2 and TRBJ2-4; TRBD2 might be the D (5 bases). Trimming took 1 base from V and 6 from J, leaving 7 bases between them. CDR1 is SNHLY, CDR2 FYNNEI, per germline. The CDR3 is made up of 13 amino acids. The CDR3 is CASSEGEGNIQYF. The CDR3 DNA reads as TGTGCCAGCAGTGAAGGAGAGGGAAACATTCAGTACTTC.

The chain joins TRBV5-1 to TRBJ2-1; 10 positions agree with TRBD2. The germline V gene has CDR1 SGHRS and CDR2 YFSETQ. V trimming: 4 bases; J trimming: 5 bases; junction bases outside the gene matches: 6. The CDR3 has 15 amino acids. CDR3 residues: CASSHGLAVNNEQFF. As DNA, the CDR3 is TGCGCCAGCAGCCACGGACTAGCGGTTAACAATGAGCAGTTCTTC.

The V gene is TRBV29-1, the J gene TRBJ1-1; 9 bases align to TRBD1. V lost 1 base to trimming and J lost 1 base; unmatched junction nucleotides: 7. CDR1 is SQVTM and CDR2 is ANQGSEA in the germline V gene. The CDR3 covers 16 residues. The CDR3 loop reads CSVEAGQGSWNTEAFF. The CDR3 DNA reads as TGCAGCGTTGAAGCGGGACAGGGTTCCTGGAACACTGAAGCTTTCTTT.

V and J are TRBV5-4 and TRBJ1-2, with 9 bases matching TRBD1. J was trimmed by 8 bases and V by 0 bases; bases with no gene match: 11. Germline values: CDR1 SGHNT, CDR2 YYREEE (reference sequence). The CDR3 has 16 residues. For the CDR3, the DNA is TGTGCCAGCAGCTTGGTCGGGACAGGGAGGATGAGCGGCTACACCTTC. Amino acids: CASSLVGTGRMSGYTF. Together with reference TRBV5-4 and TRBJ1-2, the CDR3 gives the full variable domain: ETGVTQSPTHLIKTRGQQVTLRCSSQSGHNTVSWYQQALGQGPQFIFQYYREEENGRGNFPPRFSGLQFPNYSSELNVNALELDDSALYLCASSLVGTGRMSGYTFGSGTRLTVV.

The V and J genes are TRBV5-1 and TRBJ1-2; TRBD1 is a possible D gene (5 bases). In germline, CDR1 is SGHRS, CDR2 YFSETQ. Trimming stripped 0 bases from V and 3 bases from J, with 15 bases between. The CDR3 consists of 16 residues. The DNA of the CDR3 is TGCGCCAGCAGCTTGGCCGGGGCAGGGAGGTACTATGGCTACACCTTC. Its translation: CASSLAGAGRYYGYTF. The full variable domain, completed using reference TRBV5-1 and TRBJ1-2, is KAGVTQTPRYLIKTRGQQVTLSCSPISGHRSVSWYQQTPGQGLQFLFEYFSETQRNKGNFPGRFSGRQFSNSRSEMNVSTLELGDSALYLCASSLAGAGRYYGYTFGSGTRLTVV.

About this clone itself: The sample contains more than one DNA sequence encoding this CDR3. This chain links TRBV5-4 with TRBJ2-3; 11 nucleotides agree with TRBD2. The CDR3 extends over 15 amino acids. Per germline, CDR1 SGHNT and CDR2 YYREEE (reference sequence). The trim removed 1 base at V and 4 bases at J, leaving 2 bases unmatched. The CDR3 nucleotides are TGTGCCAGCAGCTTGCTAGCGGGAGGACCAGATACGCAGTATTTT. It is translated as CASSLLAGGPDTQYF. Full variable domain (outside the CDR3, taken from reference TRBV5-4 and TRBJ2-3): ETGVTQSPTHLIKTRGQQVTLRCSSQSGHNTVSWYQQALGQGPQFIFQYYREEENGRGNFPPRFSGLQFPNYSSELNVNALELDDSALYLCASSLLAGGPDTQYFGPGTRLTVL.

The chain uses TRBV9 and TRBJ2-2, with a possible D match to TRBD1 (5 bases). The CDR3 runs 15 residues. CDR1 is SGDLS and CDR2 is YYNGEE in the germline V gene. Trimming stripped 0 bases from V and 5 bases from J, with 11 bases between. The CDR3 reads CASSVVGPGTGELFF. The CDR3 coding sequence is TGTGCCAGCAGCGTAGTGGGGCCTGGGACCGGGGAGCTGTTTTTT.

This chain links TRBV27 with TRBJ1-5; maybe TRBD1 (5 bases). Trimming removed 7 bases at V and 4 bases at J, with 11 bases between. Looked up from germline, CDR1 is MNHEY and CDR2 is SMNVEV (reference sequence). This CDR3 region has 13 residues. The CDR3 sequence: CASIYRQNQPQHF. The CDR3 DNA reads TGTGCCAGCATTTACAGGCAAAATCAGCCCCAGCATTTT.

Written as DNA, the CDR3 is TGTGCCAGCAGTGTGACAGGACGGTTGTCCGAGCAGTACTTC. As protein: CASSVTGRLSEQYF. This sequence joins TRBV2 and TRBJ2-7, with D perhaps matching TRBD1 (6 bases). V dropped 4 bases and J dropped 6 bases, with 16 bases sitting between them. The germline CDR1 and CDR2 sequences are SNHLY and FYNNEI. The CDR3 consists of 14 residues.

DNA for the CDR3: TGTGCCAGCAGCGGGGGACAGGGGAAAGAGACCCAGTACTTC. Protein sequence: CASSGGQGKETQYF. The chain combines TRBV5-6 with TRBJ2-5; 10 bases agree with TRBD1. This CDR3 spans 14 amino acids. Trimming at V came to 4 bases and at J to 3 bases, leaving 3 bases not matched to a gene. CDR1 is SGHDT and CDR2 is YYEEEE in the germline V gene.

The chain links TRBV5-6 to TRBJ1-4, with D unresolved. The CDR3 length is 15 residues. The V gene lost 4 bases and the J gene lost 5 bases, with 15 bases spanning the gap. The germline CDR1 and CDR2 sequences are SGHDT and YYEEEE. The CDR3: CASSLGLVPNEKLFF. Here the CDR3 DNA reads TGTGCCAGCAGCCTAGGCCTAGTACCCAATGAAAAACTGTTTTTT.

This clone has only one observation. The genes are TRBV13 and TRBJ2-5; unclear D gene. Germline-derived CDR1 and CDR2 are PRHDT and FYEKMQ (reference sequence). This CDR3 contains 13 residues. V shed 2 bases and J shed 2 bases, with 6 bases lying between them. Here the CDR3 reads CASSLILQETQYF. In DNA form, the CDR3 reads TGTGCCAGCAGCTTAATCTTACAAGAGACCCAGTACTTC.

The chain combines TRBV25-1 with TRBJ1-2; a weak D match, TRBD1 (6 bases). Trimming left V 7 bases short and J 7 bases short, with 13 bases between. Per germline, CDR1 MGHDK and CDR2 SYGVNS. This CDR3 has 12 residues. The CDR3 bases are TGTGCCAGCATGGATCAAGGGGGTGGCTACACCTTC. Protein product: CASMDQGGGYTF.

V usage is TRBV7-3 and J usage is TRBJ2-2; 8 bases agree with TRBD1. Germline V gene sequence: CDR1 SGHTA, CDR2 FQGTGA. After removal of 11 bases from V and 7 bases from J, the junction contained 9 bases not matched to a gene. This CDR3 spans 13 amino acids. The CDR3 spells CASRQGAGGELFF. CDR3 nucleotide sequence: TGTGCCTCACGTCAGGGGGCCGGCGGGGAGCTGTTTTTT.

The CDR3 bases are TGCGCCAGCAGCTTGTATACTACTGCCCTTACTCGACAGGGGGCGCAGGATGGCTACACCTTC. Protein: CASSLYTTALTRQGAQDGYTF. The chain is built from TRBV5-1 and TRBJ1-2, with 10 bases matching TRBD1. CDR1 is SGHRS, CDR2 YFSETQ, per germline. V shed 1 base, J shed 6 bases, and the junction held 24 bases outside the gene matches. This CDR3 is 21 amino acids long.

The rearrangement uses TRBV4-2 and TRBJ2-4; no reliable D call. The CDR3 is made up of 16 amino acids. V lost 0 bases, J lost 1 base, and 10 bases lay in between. CDR1 is LGHNA, CDR2 YNFKEQ, per germline. Here the CDR3 reads CASSQDLFVAKNIQYF. CDR3 coding DNA: TGTGCCAGCAGCCAAGACCTGTTTGTGGCCAAAAACATTCAGTACTTC.

The chain combines TRBV5-1 with TRBJ2-1; D ambiguous. Germline V CDR1 and CDR2: SGHRS, YFSETQ. Deletions cut 4 bases from V and 4 bases from J, with 15 bases between. This CDR3 is built from 15 residues. The CDR3 nucleotides read TGCGCCAGCAGCCAGAACTACCCCGGGTACAATGAGCAGTTCTTC. This encodes CASSQNYPGYNEQFF.

The rearrangement joins TRBV9 to TRBJ2-2; the D is unclear. V dropped 0 bases and J dropped 6 bases, with 12 bases sitting between them. CDR1 is SGDLS and CDR2 is YYNGEE in the germline V gene. The CDR3 totals 15 residues. CDR3 region: CASSVGLGVAGELFF. CDR3 in DNA: TGTGCCAGCAGCGTAGGTCTTGGAGTAGCCGGGGAGCTGTTTTTT. Based on the CDR3 plus reference TRBV9 and TRBJ2-2, the full variable domain is DSGVTQTPKHLITATGQRVTLRCSPRSGDLSVYWYQQSLDQGLQFLIQYYNGEERAKGNILERFSAQQFPDLHSELNLSSLELGDSALYFCASSVGLGVAGELFFGEGSRLTVL.

The chain recombines TRBV5-1 with TRBJ2-3; weak D call: TRBD2 (6 bases). CDR1 and CDR2 from the germline V gene are SGHRS and YFSETQ. V lost 0 bases and J lost 0, with 11 bases in between. The CDR3 totals 16 residues. The CDR3: CASSLVRGTSTDTQYF. CDR3 in DNA: TGCGCCAGCAGCTTGGTCAGAGGGACTAGCACAGATACGCAGTATTTT.

About this clone itself: The CDR3 carries no conserved terminal phenylalanine or tryptophan, so it likely arises from a read error. Because the CDR3's place on the DNA is in doubt, the DNA is left out and the CDR3 is given as listed by TCRdb. This chain connects TRBV19 to TRBJ2-7; the table's D call of TRBD2 was not tested on the DNA. The length of the CDR3 is 9 amino acids, counting both ends. Germline CDR1 reads LNHDA; CDR2 reads SQIVND (reference sequence). The CDR3 reads CRLYETSRG.

This chain joins TRBV10-3 and TRBJ2-7, with 8 bases identical to TRBD1. Per the germline V gene, CDR1 is ENHRY and CDR2 is SYGVKD. This CDR3 contains 13 residues. V lost 6 bases, J lost 2 bases, and 3 bases stayed unmatched. DNA for the CDR3: TGTGCCATCAGCTGGGACAGGCCCTACGAGCAGTACTTC. This sequence encodes CAISWDRPYEQYF.

This chain connects TRBV9 to TRBJ2-1, with 10 bases aligning to TRBD1. The CDR3 spans 14 residues. V shed 2 bases, J shed 9 bases, and the junction held 5 bases outside the gene matches. Per germline, CDR1 SGDLS and CDR2 YYNGEE. The CDR3 sequence: CASSVRDRGSEQFF. DNA for the CDR3: TGTGCCAGCAGCGTCCGGGACAGGGGCAGTGAGCAGTTCTTC.

Note on this clone: Other DNA sequences within the sample encode an identical CDR3. This chain connects TRBV28 to TRBJ2-7; D is uncertain. CDR1 and CDR2 (germline): MDHEN, SYDVKM. This CDR3 is 11 amino acids long. Trimming pared 2 bases from V and 5 bases from J, leaving 4 bases between. The CDR3 sequence: CASSLRDEQYF. CDR3 nucleotides: TGTGCCAGCAGTTTACGGGACGAGCAGTACTTC.

V is TRBV2 and J is TRBJ1-5; 9 bases are shared with TRBD1. The V and J ends lost 4 bases and 7 bases, in that order; junction bases with no gene match: 5. This CDR3 is 14 amino acids long. Per the germline V gene, CDR1 is SNHLY and CDR2 is FYNNEI. CDR3 sequence: CASSADRGGQPQHF. The CDR3 coding sequence is TGTGCCAGCAGTGCCGACAGGGGGGGCCAGCCCCAGCATTTT. Combining the CDR3 with reference TRBV2 and TRBJ1-5 gives the whole variable domain EPEVTQTPSHQVTQMGQEVILRCVPISNHLYFYWYRQILGQKVEFLVSFYNNEISEKSEIFDDQFSVERPDGSNFTLKIRSTKLEDSAMYFCASSADRGGQPQHFGDGTRLSIL.